This is a list of T cell receptor beta chains from one sample in a study of tumor-infiltrating lymphocytes in localized non-small cell lung cancer. The table came from immunoSEQ multiplex PCR; TCRdb's copy has only in-frame clones and leaves some out. The sample holds tens of thousands of clones, 80% to 90% seen once. The source material was lung tumor tissue. The receptors stem from a human donor with non-small cell lung cancer. The CDR3 runs from the conserved cysteine through the conserved F or W. Each record gives: CDR3 DNA, CDR3 protein, D gene, clone size, J gene, V gene. A D gene is named only where the DNA matches it firmly. Not all rows give a size; the values are once, few, many and, for expanded clones, a class.

TGTGCCTGGAGTGGATCCGACAGGGAGCCATCCTACGAGCAGTACTTC | CAWSGSDREPSYEQYF | TRBD1 | NA | TRBJ2-7 | TRBV30
TGTGCCAGCAGTTCTTTGAGCGGGGGTGAGCTTGGTACGCAGTATTTT | CASSSLSGGELGTQYF | TRBD2 | NA | TRBJ2-3 | TRBV6-5
TGCAGCAGCGAAGGGGAGGGCACTGAAGCTTTCTTT | CSSEGEGTEAFF | NA | NA | TRBJ1-1 | TRBV29-1
TGCGCCAGCAGCCGGAACACCGGGGAGCTGTTTTTT | CASSRNTGELFF | NA | NA | TRBJ2-2 | TRBV5-1
TGCGCCAGCAGTGAGTCGGGGCGGAACACTGAAGCTTTCTTT | CASSESGRNTEAFF | NA | NA | TRBJ1-1 | TRBV10-1
TGCAGCGTTGGCGGGGGTTCCTACGAGCAGTACTTC | CSVGGGSYEQYF | TRBD2 | NA | TRBJ2-7 | TRBV29-1
TGTGCCAGTAGTATTTTGGTCAGGGGGGACACTGAAGCTTTCTTT | CASSILVRGDTEAFF | TRBD1 | NA | TRBJ1-1 | TRBV19
TGTGCCTGGAGGGGACTAGTTCGGGAGCGTGACAATGAGCAGTTCTTC | CAWRGLVRERDNEQFF | TRBD2 | NA | TRBJ2-1 | TRBV30
TGTGCCAGCAGCTTAAGTTCAGGGATGAACACTGAAGCTTTCTTT | CASSLSSGMNTEAFF | NA | NA | TRBJ1-1 | TRBV7-2
TGCGCCAGCAGCCGGGACCTAAACACCGGGGAGCTGTTTTTT | CASSRDLNTGELFF | NA | NA | TRBJ2-2 | TRBV5-1
TGTGCCTGGAGTGTAACGGGGGCGCGAGACTATGGCTACACCTTC | CAWSVTGARDYGYTF | NA | NA | TRBJ1-2 | TRBV30
TGTGCCAGCAGCTTGGACATCTCCTATAATTCACCCCTCCACTTT | CASSLDISYNSPLHF | NA | NA | TRBJ1-6 | TRBV5-4
TGTGCCAGCAGTTACTCGGGCAGCACGGGCACTGAAGCTTTCTTT | CASSYSGSTGTEAFF | NA | NA | TRBJ1-1 | TRBV6-5
TGTGCCAGCAGCGTAGGCGCCGGGACGGTCTACGAGCAGTACTTC | CASSVGAGTVYEQYF | NA | few | TRBJ2-7 | TRBV9
TGTGCCAGCAGTGTCGACGGGACAGTGGTTGGCGAGCAGTACTTC | CASSVDGTVVGEQYF | TRBD1 | NA | TRBJ2-7 | TRBV6-1
TGTGCCAGCAGCCAAGTCATGTCAGAGACCCAGTACTTC | CASSQVMSETQYF | NA | NA | TRBJ2-5 | TRBV14
TGTGCCAGCAGCCAAGACCTAACTAGCGTGGGGCAGTTCTTC | CASSQDLTSVGQFF | TRBD2 | NA | TRBJ2-1 | TRBV14
TGTGCCAGCAGCAACAGACAGTACTACGAGCAGTACTTC | CASSNRQYYEQYF | NA | NA | TRBJ2-7 | TRBV7-8
TGTGCCAGTAGTACCTCGGGACAGGGGAAGTACGAGCAGTACTTC | CASSTSGQGKYEQYF | TRBD1 | NA | TRBJ2-7 | TRBV19
TGTGCCAGCAGCTCCCCTTCGGCGGCGCGTGAAGCTTTCTTT | CASSSPSAAREAFF | NA | NA | TRBJ1-1 | TRBV11-2
TGTGCCTGGACCCAGGGGGCAAGTTGGACTGAAGCTTTCTTT | CAWTQGASWTEAFF | TRBD1 | once | TRBJ1-1 | TRBV30
TGTGCCAGCAGTGTCCGGGCCAACTACGAGCAGTACTTC | CASSVRANYEQYF | NA | few | TRBJ2-7 | TRBV6-5
TGCGCCAGCAGCCGAGGGTCCCCTGCCCAAGATACGCAGTATTTT | CASSRGSPAQDTQYF | NA | NA | TRBJ2-3 | TRBV5-1
TGTGCCAGCACACAGGGGCAAGCCGGTGAGCAGTTCTTC | CASTQGQAGEQFF | TRBD1 | once | TRBJ2-1 | TRBV9
TGTGCCAGCAGCCCTGGGGACAGCTTTAACTATGGCTACACCTTC | CASSPGDSFNYGYTF | TRBD1 | NA | TRBJ1-2 | TRBV7-8
TGTGCCAGCAGCTTTAGTCGTCAGGGGCTCCTTTACGAGCAGTACTTC | CASSFSRQGLLYEQYF | NA | NA | TRBJ2-7 | TRBV5-5
TGCGCCAGCAGTCAGACCCGGGACTTTGACAAAAACATTCAGTACTTC | CASSQTRDFDKNIQYF | NA | NA | TRBJ2-4 | TRBV10-1
TGCGCCAGCAGCCAAGAAAGGGACGGGTATGATCAGCAGTTCTTC | CASSQERDGYDQQFF | NA | NA | TRBJ2-1 | TRBV4-3
TGTGCCAGCAGCCAAGACCTGGCGGATACGCAGTATTTT | CASSQDLADTQYF | NA | NA | TRBJ2-3 | TRBV4-2
TGTGCCAGCAGCTATACCGGGACAGGGAGATCACCCCTCCACTTT | CASSYTGTGRSPLHF | TRBD1 | NA | TRBJ1-6 | TRBV5-6
TGTGCCAGCAGCGCGTTACAGGGTAGGCCCTACAATGAGCAGTTCTTC | CASSALQGRPYNEQFF | NA | NA | TRBJ2-1 | TRBV7-2
TGCGCCAGCAGCCAAGTCCTGGCAGGGAGAGGCTACACCTTC | CASSQVLAGRGYTF | NA | NA | TRBJ1-2 | TRBV4-3
TGTGCCAGCAGCTTGGCCGCACCGGACAGACTATCCTACGAGCAGTACTTC | CASSLAAPDRLSYEQYF | NA | few | TRBJ2-7 | TRBV5-6
TGTGCCAGCTCACCGGCCAGGGGATACGAGCAGTACTTC | CASSPARGYEQYF | NA | NA | TRBJ2-7 | TRBV18
TGTGCCAGCAGCTTACAAGCGGGGGGGCCCTACGAGCAGTACTTC | CASSLQAGGPYEQYF | TRBD2 | once | TRBJ2-7 | TRBV7-3
TGTGCCAGCAGCTTAAACAGTAACTATGGCTACACCTTC | CASSLNSNYGYTF | NA | once | TRBJ1-2 | TRBV11-2
TGTGCCAGCAGCGCTCGGGGGGTTGTTGTGGATGAGCAGTTCTTC | CASSARGVVVDEQFF | TRBD2 | NA | TRBJ2-1 | TRBV9
TGTGCCAGCAGTGAATGGGGGGACAGGGTGAATAGCAATCAGCCCCAGCATTTT | CASSEWGDRVNSNQPQHF | TRBD1 | NA | TRBJ1-5 | TRBV2
TGCGCCAGCAGCTTGGAAACCGGGACAGCTTATGGCTACACCTTC | CASSLETGTAYGYTF | TRBD1 | few | TRBJ1-2 | TRBV5-1
TGTGCCAGCAGCTTTGACCGCGGGGGGGCCTACAATGAGCAGTTCTTC | CASSFDRGGAYNEQFF | TRBD2 | NA | TRBJ2-1 | TRBV5-6
TGTGCCAGCAGCCAAAGGAGCGTGGGGCAGGAGAGGGAAAAACTGTTTTTT | CASSQRSVGQEREKLFF | NA | few | TRBJ1-4 | TRBV4-2
TGTGCCAGCAGCCAGCCGTCCGGGACTGCCTATGGCTACACCTTC | CASSQPSGTAYGYTF | NA | NA | TRBJ1-2 | TRBV4-2
TGTGCCAGCAGCTTAAGCGAGACCCAGTACTTC | CASSLSETQYF | NA | NA | TRBJ2-5 | TRBV7-9
TGTGCCAGCAGTTACTCCGGGGGTACTGAAGCTTTCTTT | CASSYSGGTEAFF | NA | NA | TRBJ1-1 | TRBV6-5
TGTGCCAGCACCCGGGACAGGGGGCTGGCCTACGAGCAGTACTTC | CASTRDRGLAYEQYF | TRBD1 | medium-sized | TRBJ2-7 | TRBV7-2
TGCAGCGTTGTCGGGACTGAAGCTTTCTTT | CSVVGTEAFF | NA | NA | TRBJ1-1 | TRBV29-1